This passage covers 29 T cell receptor beta chains from one sample sequenced in a study of blood T cell repertoires in COVID-19. Sequencing used immunoSEQ multiplex PCR; TCRdb keeps in-frame clones, though not all of them. The table lists a few hundred thousand clones, 80% to 85% of them singletons. Sequencing was performed on PBMCs or T cells enriched from blood (not recorded which). These receptors were obtained from a woman between 45 and 60 years old who had recovered from COVID-19.

The rearrangement uses TRBV18 and TRBJ1-1, with D possibly matching TRBD1 (5 bases). Germline loops: CDR1 KGHSH, CDR2 LQKENI. The CDR3 is 16 residues long. V gave up 3 bases and J gave up 2 bases, with 16 bases separating them. CDR3 in DNA: TGTGCCAGCTCACCCGACAGCGGAGGGGTAAACACTGAAGCTTTCTTT. This gives the protein CASSPDSGGVNTEAFF.

This rearrangement joins TRBV5-1 to TRBJ2-5; D unclear. In germline, CDR1 is SGHRS, CDR2 YFSETQ. CDR3 size: 13 residues. V was cut by 4 bases and J by 1 base, with 8 bases left in between. The CDR3 coding sequence is TGCGCCAGCAGCGCCCACGGCCAAGAGACCCAGTACTTC. This codes for CASSAHGQETQYF.

This sequence joins TRBV12-3 or TRBV12-4 and TRBJ1-5, with D maybe TRBD1 (6 bases). The CDR3 is 13 residues long. Trimming stripped 4 bases from V and 4 bases from J, with 8 bases between. Here the CDR3 reads CASSWTENQPQHF. The CDR3 bases are TGTGCCAGCAGTTGGACAGAGAATCAGCCCCAGCATTTT.

This rearrangement joins TRBV11-2 to TRBJ2-3, with 8 bases matching TRBD1. Germline loops: CDR1 SGHAT, CDR2 FQNNGV. After removal of 6 bases from V and 4 bases from J, the junction contained 9 bases not matched to a gene. CDR3 length equals 15 residues. The CDR3 DNA is TGTGCCAGCAGGCAACCTGAACAGGGGGCAGATACGCAGTATTTT. Translated, it gives CASRQPEQGADTQYF.

This clone has only a few counts. V and J are TRBV5-1 and TRBJ2-7; D gene uncertain. CDR1 is SGHRS, CDR2 YFSETQ, per germline. The CDR3 spans 15 residues. Trimming took off 6 bases at V and 3 bases at J, with 19 bases between the two ends. The CDR3 nucleotides are TGCGCCAGCAACCCGGATTCGGGTGGTGGCTACGAGCAGTACTTC. This sequence encodes CASNPDSGGGYEQYF.

V gene TRBV5-6 combines with J gene TRBJ2-5, with TRBD2 matching over 12 bases. Unmatched junction bases numbered 11, after V lost 4 bases and J lost 10 bases. The V gene's germline CDR1 is SGHDT and CDR2 YYEEEE. This CDR3 spans 15 amino acids. CDR3 bases: TGTGCCAGCAGCCCCCCGACTAGCGGGAGTTTGATCCAGTACTTC. It specifies CASSPPTSGSLIQYF.

The gene calls are TRBV15 and TRBJ1-1; D not certain. V was cut by 6 bases and J by 5 bases, with 16 bases left in between. This CDR3 is built from 14 residues. The germline CDR1 and CDR2 sequences are LNHNV and YYDKDF (reference sequence). CDR3 DNA sequence: TGTGCCACCAGTCGTCAGCGGGAGGAGACTGAAGCTTTCTTT. Its translation is CATSRQREETEAFF.

The rearrangement joins TRBV5-8 to TRBJ2-1; D possibly corresponds to TRBD2 (7 bases). Trimming left V 2 bases short and J 9 bases short, with 12 bases between. The V gene's germline CDR1 is SGHTS and CDR2 YDEGEE. This CDR3 is 13 amino acids long. CDR3: CASSFTGRGEQFF. The CDR3 DNA sequence: TGTGCCAGCAGCTTTACAGGGAGGGGTGAGCAGTTCTTC. The full variable domain, with the rest looked up from reference TRBV5-8 and TRBJ2-1, is EAGVTQSPTHLIKTRGQQATLRCSPISGHTSVYWYQQALGLGLQFLLWYDEGEERNRGNFPPRFSGRQFPNYSSELNVNALELEDSALYLCASSFTGRGEQFFGPGTRLTVL.

The chain has TRBV4-1 and TRBJ1-2; D remains ambiguous. The CDR3 runs to 13 residues. V lost 1 base to trimming and J lost 5 bases, with 8 bases between them. The germline V gene encodes CDR1 MGHRA and CDR2 YSYEKL. The DNA for the CDR3 is TGCGCCAGCAGCCAAGGGAGCGGGTATGGCTACACCTTC. This gives the protein CASSQGSGYGYTF.

The chain couples TRBV7-9 to TRBJ1-1; TRBD1 aligns across 9 bases. Germline V lookup: CDR1 SEHNR, CDR2 FQNEAQ (reference sequence). This CDR3 has 15 amino acids. Unmatched junction bases numbered 9, after V lost 5 bases and J lost 5 bases. The CDR3 DNA is TGTGCCAGCAGCGACCCGACAGGGGGTAGAACTGAAGCTTTCTTT. This sequence encodes CASSDPTGGRTEAFF.

The V gene is TRBV7-8, the J gene TRBJ2-3, with 7 bases lining up with TRBD2. The germline V gene encodes CDR1 SGHVS and CDR2 FQNEAQ. The CDR3 totals 17 residues. Trimming removed 5 bases from V and 1 base from J; junction bases left unmatched: 12. For the CDR3, the DNA is TGTGCCAGCAGCCGGCTCGGGGAGGGCACTGGCACAGATACGCAGTATTTT. Protein sequence: CASSRLGEGTGTDTQYF.

The gene calls are TRBV19 and TRBJ1-2, with D unresolved. V was pared by 7 bases and J by 0 bases, with 15 bases between. Germline lookup yields CDR1 LNHDA and CDR2 SQIVND (reference sequence). The CDR3 is 15 amino acids. Here the CDR3 reads CASIYRPHANYGYTF. The CDR3 nucleotides are TGTGCCAGTATTTACAGACCTCATGCTAACTATGGCTACACCTTC.

This clone was recorded once. This chain joins TRBV28 and TRBJ1-5; D possibly corresponds to TRBD1 (5 bases). Trimming removed 3 bases at V and 3 bases at J, with 9 bases between. This CDR3 region has 14 residues. CDR1 and CDR2 (germline): MDHEN, SYDVKM. CDR3 DNA sequence: TGTGCCAGCAGTTTCGGGGGGTCCAATCAGCCCCAGCATTTT. Residues: CASSFGGSNQPQHF.

This clone was recorded once. This chain links TRBV3-1 (or the pseudogene TRBV3-2) with TRBJ2-7; 9 positions agree with TRBD2. With V trimmed by 0 bases and J by 4 bases, 16 bases remained unmatched. Germline values: CDR1 LGHDT, CDR2 YNNKEL (reference sequence). This CDR3 is built from 19 residues. The CDR3 nucleotides are TGTGCCAGCAGCCAAGATGGGTGTCATGATGAGCGGGGGGTTTACGAGCAGTACTTC. Amino acids: CASSQDGCHDERGVYEQYF.

The chain joins TRBV6-5 to TRBJ2-1, with TRBD1 as a possible D gene (5 bases). CDR3 length equals 14 residues. CDR1 is MNHEY, CDR2 SVGAGI, per germline. V was cut by 6 bases and J by 7 bases, with 16 bases left in between. The CDR3 DNA is TGTGCCAGCAGCCTCCAGAGTGGGGCGAATGAGCAGTTCTTC. Amino acid sequence: CASSLQSGANEQFF.

The V call is TRBV10-2, the J call TRBJ2-2; the D gene is possibly TRBD2 (6 bases). Germline CDR1 is WSHSY and CDR2 is SAAADI. This CDR3 region has 13 residues. The V gene lost 7 bases and the J gene lost 6 bases, with 12 bases spanning the gap. The CDR3 loop is CASTASDSGELFF. In nucleotides, the CDR3 is TGCGCCAGCACGGCTAGCGATTCCGGGGAGCTGTTTTTT.

The chain employs TRBV10-3 and TRBJ1-4, with no clear D. The CDR3 extends over 13 amino acids. CDR1 and CDR2 from the germline V gene are ENHRY and SYGVKD. Between the trimmed V and J ends, which lost 10 bases and 4 bases, there was a span of 13 bases. The CDR3 bases are TGTGCCACCAGGACGACTGTTAATGAAAAACTGTTTTTT. Protein sequence: CATRTTVNEKLFF.

The CDR3 is CASSLLSGRAFPNEQYF. CDR3 in DNA: TGTGCCAGCAGCTTACTTAGCGGGAGGGCCTTTCCAAACGAGCAGTACTTC. The rearrangement links TRBV7-9 to TRBJ2-7; TRBD2 matches 11 bases. The CDR3 runs to 17 residues. The V gene's germline CDR1 is SEHNR and CDR2 FQNEAQ (reference sequence). V gave up 2 bases and J gave up 5 bases; unmatched junction bases: 11.

The chain couples TRBV12-3 or TRBV12-4 to TRBJ1-6; weak D call: TRBD1 (6 bases). There are 13 residues in the CDR3. V lost 2 bases and J 11 bases, leaving 10 bases between the germline ends. The CDR3 spells CASSLQAGAPLHF. The CDR3 DNA sequence: TGTGCCAGCAGTTTACAGGCAGGGGCACCCCTCCACTTT.

The V gene is TRBV20-1, the J gene TRBJ2-7; the match to TRBD2 covers 8 bases. Germline V gene lookup returns CDR1 DFQATT and CDR2 SNEGSKA (reference sequence). With V trimmed by 3 bases and J by 2 bases, 12 bases remained unmatched. CDR3 size: 16 residues. This CDR3 reads CSASFAGGNIPYEQYF. In DNA, the CDR3 is TGCAGTGCTAGTTTTGCGGGAGGAAATATACCCTACGAGCAGTACTTC.

This chain uses TRBV6-1 with TRBJ1-1; a weak D match, TRBD1 (6 bases). Trimming took off 3 bases at V and 0 bases at J, with 14 bases between the two ends. CDR1 is MNHNS and CDR2 is SASEGT in the germline V gene. This CDR3 has 16 residues. CDR3 residues: CASSEPGQKMNTEAFF. As DNA, the CDR3 is TGTGCCAGCAGTGAGCCGGGACAAAAGATGAACACTGAAGCTTTCTTT.

The chain employs TRBV5-5 and TRBJ2-7; 7 bases align to TRBD2. The germline V gene has CDR1 SGHKS and CDR2 YYEKEE (reference sequence). This CDR3 comprises 15 residues. The trim removed 0 bases at V and 3 bases at J, leaving 6 bases unmatched. The CDR3 loop is CASSLVGLADYEQYF. The DNA for the CDR3 is TGTGCCAGCAGCTTGGTAGGTCTAGCGGACTACGAGCAGTACTTC.

V usage is TRBV7-2 and J usage is TRBJ1-1; D is uncertain. This CDR3 region has 14 residues. Germline V gene sequence: CDR1 SGHTA, CDR2 FQGNSA. V shed 5 bases and J shed 6 bases, with 16 bases lying between them. The CDR3 DNA follows: TGTGCCAGCAGCCCCAGCGGATTTTGGGCTGAAGCTTTCTTT. Translating it yields CASSPSGFWAEAFF.

The chain uses TRBV19 and TRBJ1-3; weak D call: TRBD1 (5 bases). The CDR3 has 14 residues. V shed 5 bases and J shed 4 bases, with 12 bases lying between them. Germline lookup yields CDR1 LNHDA and CDR2 SQIVND (reference sequence). The CDR3: CASSSGLQGNTIYF. The CDR3 DNA sequence: TGTGCCAGTAGTTCGGGACTGCAGGGAAACACCATATATTTT.

This clone was seen once. CDR3: CAWSGLAGITDTQYF. Here the CDR3 DNA reads TGTGCCTGGAGTGGACTAGCGGGAATCACAGATACGCAGTATTTT. The chain employs TRBV30 and TRBJ2-3; 11 nucleotides line up with TRBD2. This CDR3 is built from 15 residues. Per the germline V gene, CDR1 is GTSNPN and CDR2 is SVGIG (reference sequence). The J segment lost 2 bases and the V segment lost 1 base, leaving 2 bases of the junction unmatched.

This rearrangement joins TRBV2 to TRBJ2-7; D is unclear. Germline V gene sequence: CDR1 SNHLY, CDR2 FYNNEI. This CDR3 has 15 amino acids. V gave up 2 bases and J gave up 0 bases, with 11 bases separating them. The CDR3, as DNA: TGTGCCAGCAGTGAAAACCGACTGAGCTCCTACGAGCAGTACTTC. This encodes CASSENRLSSYEQYF.

The V and J genes are TRBV25-1 and TRBJ1-1; TRBD1 matches at 7 bases. Trimming took 6 bases from V and 1 from J; bases not matched to a gene: 2. CDR1 is MGHDK and CDR2 is SYGVNS in the germline V gene. CDR3 length: 13 amino acids. CDR3 bases: TGTGCCAGCAGGGGACAGCAGAACACTGAAGCTTTCTTT. The encoded protein is CASRGQQNTEAFF.

This chain uses TRBV30 with TRBJ2-3; 7 bases line up with TRBD2. The CDR3 consists of 12 residues. Trimming removed 5 bases from V and 2 bases from J; junction bases left unmatched: 1. Looked up from germline, CDR1 is GTSNPN and CDR2 is SVGIG (reference sequence). The CDR3 loop reads CAWGRDTDTQYF. The CDR3 nucleotides read TGTGCCTGGGGGAGGGACACAGATACGCAGTATTTT.

The rearrangement joins TRBV3-1 (or the pseudogene TRBV3-2) to TRBJ1-3; 8 nucleotides agree with TRBD1. This CDR3 spans 16 amino acids. Per germline, CDR1 LGHDT and CDR2 YNNKEL (reference sequence). V dropped 4 bases and J dropped 2; count of bases not matched to a gene: 7. The CDR3 DNA reads as TGTGCCAGCAGCCTCAGCTACAGGGGGACTGGAAACACCATATATTTT. Its protein is CASSLSYRGTGNTIYF.